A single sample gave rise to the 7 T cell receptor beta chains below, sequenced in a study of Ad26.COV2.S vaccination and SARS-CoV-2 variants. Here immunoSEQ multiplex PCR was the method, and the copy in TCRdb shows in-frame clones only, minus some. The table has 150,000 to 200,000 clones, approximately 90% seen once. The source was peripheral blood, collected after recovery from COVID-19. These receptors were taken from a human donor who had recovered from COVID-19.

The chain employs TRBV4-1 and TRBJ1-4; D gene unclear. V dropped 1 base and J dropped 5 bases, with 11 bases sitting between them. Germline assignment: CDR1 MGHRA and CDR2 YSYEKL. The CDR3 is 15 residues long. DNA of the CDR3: TGCGCCAGCAGCCAAGCGAGGGCACCGAATGAAAAACTGTTTTTT. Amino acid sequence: CASSQARAPNEKLFF.

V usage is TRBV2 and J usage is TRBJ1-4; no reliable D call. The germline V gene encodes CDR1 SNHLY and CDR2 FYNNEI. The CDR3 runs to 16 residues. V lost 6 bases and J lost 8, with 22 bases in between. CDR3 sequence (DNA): TGTGCCAGCAGCCCTCATGCCGGGCCGCGAGGGGAAAAACTGTTTTTT. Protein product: CASSPHAGPRGEKLFF.

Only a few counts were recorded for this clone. The CDR3 reads CASSLALGVDTQYF. In nucleotides, the CDR3 is TGTGCCAGCAGCTTAGCGCTGGGGGTGGATACGCAGTATTTT. This sequence joins TRBV7-9 and TRBJ2-3, with D possibly being TRBD1 or TRBD2 (5 bases each). The ends were cut back, 0 bases at V and 6 bases at J, with 10 bases in the middle. The V gene's germline CDR1 is SEHNR and CDR2 FQNEAQ (reference sequence). This CDR3 has 14 amino acids. Full variable domain (outside the CDR3, taken from reference TRBV7-9 and TRBJ2-3): DTGVSQNPRHKITKRGQNVTFRCDPISEHNRLYWYRQTLGQGPEFLTYFQNEAQLEKSRLLSDRFSAERPKGSFSTLEIQRTEQGDSAMYLCASSLALGVDTQYFGPGTRLTVL.

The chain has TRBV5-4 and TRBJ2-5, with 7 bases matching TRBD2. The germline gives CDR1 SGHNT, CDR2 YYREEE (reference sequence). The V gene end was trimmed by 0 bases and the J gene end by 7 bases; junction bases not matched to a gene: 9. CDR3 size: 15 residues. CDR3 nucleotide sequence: TGTGCCAGCAGCTTGGCTGCGCCCTGGGGGGGGACCCAGTACTTC. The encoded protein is CASSLAAPWGGTQYF.

The CDR3 here is CASSLGGGAYNEQFF. CDR3 DNA sequence: TGTGCCAGCAGCTTGGGAGGGGGGGCCTACAATGAGCAGTTCTTC. The chain has TRBV5-5 and TRBJ2-1, with TRBD2 as a possible D gene (7 bases). CDR1 and CDR2 from the germline V gene are SGHKS and YYEKEE (reference sequence). V gave up 0 bases and J gave up 2 bases, with 9 bases separating them. The CDR3 has 15 amino acids.

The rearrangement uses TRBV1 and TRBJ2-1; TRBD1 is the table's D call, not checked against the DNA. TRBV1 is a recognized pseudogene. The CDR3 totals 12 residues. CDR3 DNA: TGCACCAGCAGCCAGGGCAACAGGGTACAGTTCTTC. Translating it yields CTSSQGNRVQFF.

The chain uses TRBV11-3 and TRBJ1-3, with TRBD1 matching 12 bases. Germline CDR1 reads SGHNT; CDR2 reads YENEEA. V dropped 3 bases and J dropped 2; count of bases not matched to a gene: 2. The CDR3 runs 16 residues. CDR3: CASSLGQGAAGNTIYF. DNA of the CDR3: TGTGCCAGCAGCTTGGGACAGGGGGCTGCTGGAAACACCATATATTTT.